This T cell receptor beta chain was recorded in a study of radiation and T cells in renal cell carcinoma. Turning to the study itself: Nephrectomy followed 15 Gy stereotactic body radiation by 4 weeks. Notes on the study in general: In blood, top tumor clones expanded by 2 weeks, shrinking by 4.

Trimming left V 4 bases short and J 8 bases short, with 21 bases between. This CDR3 contains 15 residues. The V gene's germline CDR1 is SGHKS and CDR2 YYEKEE (reference sequence). The sample's time point: baseline pretreatment blood. Stated treatment: 15 Gy SBRT to primary tumor, nephrectomy 4 weeks later. Blood was sampled at baseline, 2 weeks and 4 weeks after SBRT. The patient's renal cell carcinoma had clear cell pathology. Assay: immunoSEQ multiplex PCR; the TCRdb copy retains only in-frame clones and omits some. The sample lists 100,000 to 150,000 clones; about four fifths were seen once. As regards this clone: Its target is unknown.

The sequences come from blood, collected from a patient whose treatment included radiotherapy and nephrectomy. This receptor was taken from an older woman with renal cell carcinoma. The chain recombines TRBV5-5 with TRBJ1-2; no firm D call. The CDR3 loop reads CASSLPSSSWRGYTF. For the CDR3, the DNA is TGTGCCAGCAGCCTCCCATCCTCCAGCTGGAGAGGCTACACCTTC.